These 32 T cell receptor beta chains came from one sample sequenced in a study of regulatory T cells in long-lasting Graves disease. Investigators prepared the TCR beta libraries by applying iRepertoire HTBI primers and Arm-PCR of CDR3 regions. In TCRdb, the multiplex PCR reads were re-called with MiXCR into one record per CDR3 protein. The repertoire has around 400,000 distinct CDR3 sequences, roughly 20% of them found once; the top ten carry around a quarter. The time point is: persistent/refractory GD, antithyroid drugs over 5 years with positive TRAb. With RNA extracted from PBMCs as input, the TCR library was made. The material was peripheral blood mononuclear cells (PBMCs), obtained when the disease was refractory, from a patient treated with antithyroid drugs. The receptor set was obtained from a woman aged 35 to 49 with Graves disease.

This clonotype occurred many times. This chain joins TRBV28 and TRBJ1-5; unclear D gene. CDR1 and CDR2 (germline): MDHEN, SYDVKM. Trimming took 1 base from V and 7 from J, leaving 17 bases between them. This CDR3 is 16 amino acids long. The CDR3 is CASSLSFDRYRQPQHF. CDR3 coding DNA: TGTGCCAGCAGTTTATCTTTTGACCGTTACCGCCAGCCCCAGCATTTT.

This clonotype was seen at least ten times. The gene calls are TRBV24-1 and TRBJ2-5, with 8 bases fitting TRBD2. Losses at the gene ends were 7 bases for V and 2 bases for J; bases not matched to a gene: 11. The CDR3 is made up of 16 amino acids. Germline loops: CDR1 KGHDR, CDR2 SFDVKD. Written as DNA, the CDR3 is TGTGCCACCAGAGGCGGGGGGACGGAGGAACAAGAGACCCAGTACTTC. It translates to CATRGGGTEEQETQYF.

This clonotype was counted once. V and J are TRBV25-1 and TRBJ2-4; D possibly uses TRBD1 or TRBD2 (5 bases each). The germline gives CDR1 MGHDK, CDR2 SYGVNS. Trimming stripped 8 bases from V and 5 bases from J, with 13 bases between. CDR3 length: 13 amino acids. Written as DNA, the CDR3 is TGTGCCAGCCGCTTGACAGCGGAAAACATTCAGTACTTC. Encoded protein: CASRLTAENIQYF.

This clonotype has at least ten counts. The rearrangement links TRBV4-1 to TRBJ2-2; 8 bases are a match to TRBD2. The CDR3 runs to 18 residues. Germline CDR1 is MGHRA and CDR2 is YSYEKL. The junction had 8 bases not matched to a gene; V was cut back by 0 bases and J by 2 bases. CDR3 amino acids: CASSQEGLVAANTGELFF. The CDR3 nucleotides read TGCGCCAGCAGCCAAGAGGGACTAGTGGCGGCCAACACCGGGGAGCTGTTTTTT.

This chain links TRBV6-1 with TRBJ2-3, with no clear D. The V gene lost 6 bases and the J gene lost 10 bases, with 17 bases spanning the gap. Germline CDR1 MNHNS, CDR2 SASEGT. The CDR3 contains 13 residues. The CDR3: CASRYIEAAPQYF. As DNA, the CDR3 is TGTGCCAGCAGGTATATCGAGGCGGCTCCGCAGTATTTT.

In this sample, this clonotype turned up many times. This chain connects TRBV27 to TRBJ2-4, with 11 bases identical to TRBD2. There are 17 residues in the CDR3. V shed 4 bases, J shed 6 bases, and the junction held 11 bases outside the gene matches. From germline, CDR1 is MNHEY and CDR2 SMNVEV (reference sequence). In nucleotides, the CDR3 is TGTGCCAGCAGTTCTACCATAGCGGGAGGGCCGGTAAACATTCAGTACTTC. Protein product: CASSSTIAGGPVNIQYF.

This clonotype was detected only a few times. The chain is built from TRBV7-9 and TRBJ2-2, with no clear D. The V gene's germline CDR1 is SEHNR and CDR2 FQNEAQ (reference sequence). The germline V and J ends were trimmed by 5 bases and 0 bases, with 13 bases remaining between them. There are 16 residues in the CDR3. The CDR3 sequence is CASSRVPVSNTGELFF. The CDR3 DNA reads TGTGCCAGCAGCCGGGTACCGGTCTCGAACACCGGGGAGCTGTTTTTT.

With regard to this clonotype: One end of the junction does not line up with germline, which may come from a read error. This chain connects TRBV6-1 to TRBJ1-2; TRBD1 matches at 7 bases. The CDR3 is 13 amino acids. The germline V gene has CDR1 MNHNS and CDR2 SASEGT. The CDR3: CATSKQGGSGYTF. CDR3 coding DNA: TGTGCCACCAGTAAGCAGGGGGGAAGTGGCTACACCTTC.

This clonotype has only a few counts. V is TRBV11-2 and J is TRBJ2-3, with D hard to call. This CDR3 is 12 amino acids long. Trimming removed 6 bases from V and 6 bases from J, with 10 bases in between. Looked up from germline, CDR1 is SGHAT and CDR2 is FQNNGV. CDR3 sequence: CASSLLRDTQYF. Written as DNA, the CDR3 is TGTGCCAGCAGTCTCCTCCGCGATACGCAGTATTTT.

The chain joins TRBV20-1 to TRBJ2-1, with D perhaps TRBD1 (5 bases). Germline CDR1 is DFQATT and CDR2 is SNEGSKA (reference sequence). This CDR3 contains 13 residues. The germline V and J ends were trimmed by 3 bases and 4 bases, with 10 bases remaining between them. The CDR3 nucleotides are TGCAGTGCTAGGGGGCAGACTTACAATGAGCAGTTCTTC. This codes for CSARGQTYNEQFF.

The V call is TRBV2, the J call TRBJ1-5, with D perhaps matching TRBD1 (6 bases). This CDR3 contains 15 residues. CDR1 and CDR2 (germline): SNHLY, FYNNEI. Trimming shortened V by 0 bases and J by 1 base, and 7 bases separated the two germline ends. CDR3 residues: CASSEAGTSNQPQHF. The CDR3 DNA is TGTGCCAGCAGTGAAGCGGGGACAAGCAATCAGCCCCAGCATTTT.

This clonotype was observed at least ten times. This rearrangement joins TRBV2 to TRBJ2-7; D is ambiguous. V gave up 6 bases and J gave up 2 bases, with 14 bases separating them. The germline V gene has CDR1 SNHLY and CDR2 FYNNEI. The CDR3 is 14 amino acids. CDR3 sequence reads: CASSYQLEPYEQYF. CDR3 DNA sequence: TGTGCCAGCAGCTACCAGTTAGAACCCTACGAGCAGTACTTC.

This chain links TRBV18 with TRBJ2-7; 9 bases agree with TRBD2. The CDR3 spans 15 residues. Germline V gene data show CDR1 as KGHSH and CDR2 as LQKENI. Trimming cost V 2 bases and J 5 bases; bases outside gene matches: 7. The CDR3 sequence is CASSPSGGRFHEQYF. The CDR3 DNA reads TGTGCCAGCTCACCAAGCGGGGGGAGGTTTCACGAGCAGTACTTC.

The J gene is TRBJ2-7, the V gene TRBV30; D is perhaps TRBD1 (5 bases). The CDR3 has 12 residues. Looked up from germline, CDR1 is GTSNPN and CDR2 is SVGIG (reference sequence). Trimming pared 0 bases from V and 12 bases from J, leaving 15 bases between. CDR3 residues: CAWSVVGEVRYF. The CDR3 DNA reads as TGTGCCTGGAGTGTAGTAGGGGAAGTTAGGTACTTC.

The chain has TRBV3-1 and TRBJ2-3; D might be TRBD2 (6 bases). With 6 bases removed from V and 3 bases from J, the gap between germline ends came to 22 bases. The CDR3 loop spans 17 amino acids. Germline V CDR1 and CDR2: LGHDT, YNNKEL (reference sequence). CDR3 sequence reads: CASSPRSILAYTDTQYF. The CDR3 coding sequence is TGTGCCAGCAGTCCAAGATCGATACTAGCTTATACAGATACGCAGTATTTT.

This clonotype was counted at least ten times. The chain combines TRBV28 with TRBJ1-1; D remains unclear. Germline assignment: CDR1 MDHEN and CDR2 SYDVKM. CDR3 length: 13 residues. Trimming took 3 bases from V and 6 from J, leaving 11 bases between them. CDR3 sequence: CASSLVQNAEAFF. CDR3 nucleotide sequence: TGTGCCAGCAGTTTGGTACAAAACGCTGAAGCTTTCTTT.

In its sample, this clonotype was seen a few times. At one end the junction does not follow the germline gene, possibly because of a read error. This chain joins TRBV14 and TRBJ1-4; no clear D gene. Germline CDR1 SGHDN, CDR2 FVKESK. The CDR3 has 16 residues. The CDR3 nucleotides are TGTGCCGGCAGCCAATTCCCTCAGGCGGGGAAAGAAAAACTGTTTTTT. Amino acids: CAGSQFPQAGKEKLFF.

This clonotype was recorded many times. This chain links TRBV2 with TRBJ1-1; D is perhaps TRBD1 (6 bases). There are 13 residues in the CDR3. V shed 6 bases and J shed 7 bases, with 15 bases lying between them. The germline gives CDR1 SNHLY, CDR2 FYNNEI. The CDR3 loop is CASSKGQFLEAFF. CDR3 sequence (DNA): TGTGCCAGCAGCAAGGGACAATTCCTTGAAGCTTTCTTT.

This clonotype was counted many times. The CDR3 nucleotides read TGTGCCACCAGCAGAGGGCACGGGACAGGGGGACAGCCCCAGCATTTT. Translated: CATSRGHGTGGQPQHF. This sequence joins TRBV15 and TRBJ1-5; 11 positions agree with TRBD1. CDR1 and CDR2 (germline): LNHNV, YYDKDF (reference sequence). The CDR3 is 16 amino acids. Losses at the gene ends were 1 base for V and 7 bases for J; bases not matched to a gene: 6.

The rearrangement links TRBV19 to TRBJ2-5; no reliable D call. V was shortened by 1 base and J by 3 bases, with 6 bases between the two germline ends. The germline V gene encodes CDR1 LNHDA and CDR2 SQIVND (reference sequence). This CDR3 contains 13 residues. The CDR3 nucleotides read TGTGCCAGTAGTATAGGCCCAGAAGAGACCCAGTACTTC. It translates to CASSIGPEETQYF. The entire variable domain, with the rest obtained from reference TRBV19 and TRBJ2-5, is as follows: DGGITQSPKYLFRKEGQNVTLSCEQNLNHDAMYWYRQDPGQGLRLIYYSQIVNDFQKGDIAEGYSVSREKKESFPLTVTSAQKNPTAFYLCASSIGPEETQYFGPGTRLLVL.

This clonotype has a count of ten or more. This chain's CDR3 is CSAREGVHREGNEQYF. DNA for the CDR3: TGCAGTGCTAGAGAGGGAGTCCACAGGGAAGGCAACGAGCAGTACTTC. This chain uses TRBV20-1 with TRBJ2-7; the D gene is possibly TRBD1 (6 bases). V lost 0 bases, J lost 5 bases, and 20 bases lay in between. From germline, CDR1 is DFQATT and CDR2 SNEGSKA (reference sequence). This CDR3 spans 16 amino acids.

This clonotype was detected many times. The J gene is TRBJ1-6, the V gene TRBV20-1; D is ambiguous. This CDR3 has 14 amino acids. The ends were cut back, 4 bases at V and 8 bases at J, with 15 bases in the middle. CDR1 and CDR2 from the germline V gene are DFQATT and SNEGSKA (reference sequence). DNA for the CDR3: TGCAGTGCTACCCCGGGAGCCGGGGATTCACCCCTCCACTTT. Its translation: CSATPGAGDSPLHF.

The chain recombines TRBV27 with TRBJ1-1; 7 positions agree with TRBD1. The CDR3 loop spans 17 amino acids. V was pared by 4 bases and J by 0 bases, with 11 bases of the junction left unmatched. Germline CDR1 is MNHEY and CDR2 is SMNVEV (reference sequence). The chain's CDR3 is CASSSLLGQHMNTEAFF. The CDR3 DNA reads TGTGCCAGCAGTTCTTTATTGGGACAGCACATGAACACTGAAGCTTTCTTT.

About this clonotype itself: The CDR3 does not end in the conserved phenylalanine or tryptophan, so this is likely a read error. The V call is TRBV6-5, the J call TRBJ2-5; 12 nucleotides align to TRBD1. Germline trimming cut 2 bases from V and 3 bases from J; bases unmatched to any gene: 1. Per germline, CDR1 MNHEY and CDR2 SVGAGI. This CDR3 has 15 residues. The DNA for the CDR3 is TGTGCCAGCAGTTACGGGACAGGGGGCGAAGAGACCCAGTACCTC. Its protein product is CASSYGTGGEETQYL.

The V and J genes are TRBV5-1 and TRBJ2-2, with D uncertain. V shed 1 base and J shed 5 bases, with 9 bases lying between them. The germline V gene has CDR1 SGHRS and CDR2 YFSETQ. The CDR3 totals 14 residues. The CDR3 sequence is CASSLRVETGELFF. CDR3 DNA: TGCGCCAGCAGCTTGCGCGTCGAGACCGGGGAGCTGTTTTTT.

This clonotype was observed many times. The rearrangement joins TRBV12-3 or TRBV12-4 to TRBJ1-3, with D possibly being TRBD1 (6 bases). The CDR3 totals 13 residues. The V and J ends lost 2 bases and 5 bases respectively, with 7 bases between them. CDR3 in DNA: TGTGCCAGCAGTTTAACAGGGAGAAACACCATATATTTT. This encodes CASSLTGRNTIYF.

This clonotype was picked up a small number of times. As the CDR3 is not closed by the conserved phenylalanine or tryptophan, this likely results from a read error. This chain uses TRBV11-2 with TRBJ1-1, with D tentatively TRBD1 (5 bases). The germline gives CDR1 SGHAT, CDR2 FQNNGV. The CDR3 sequence is 12 residues long. Trimming took off 6 bases at V and 10 bases at J, with 15 bases between the two ends. CDR3 nucleotide sequence: TGTGCCAGCAGTTATGGGGCGTCGGGAGCTTTCTGT. This codes for CASSYGASGAFC.

This sequence joins TRBV15 and TRBJ1-1; D gene ambiguous. V gave up 2 bases and J gave up 4 bases, with 8 bases separating them. The CDR3 has 13 residues. CDR1 LNHNV and CDR2 YYDKDF come from the germline V gene (reference sequence). The CDR3 loop reads CATSRPGFTEAFF. CDR3 DNA: TGTGCCACCAGCAGACCGGGGTTCACTGAAGCTTTCTTT.

The chain has TRBV19 and TRBJ2-7, with 8 positions matching TRBD2. CDR1 is LNHDA and CDR2 is SQIVND in the germline V gene (reference sequence). J gave up 0 bases and V 4 bases, and 2 bases lay outside the gene matches. There are 14 residues in the CDR3. The CDR3 bases are TGTGCCAGTAGTAGGACTAGCCCCTCCTACGAGCAGTACTTC. Translation: CASSRTSPSYEQYF. Full variable domain (rest looked up from reference TRBV19 and TRBJ2-7): DGGITQSPKYLFRKEGQNVTLSCEQNLNHDAMYWYRQDPGQGLRLIYYSQIVNDFQKGDIAEGYSVSREKKESFPLTVTSAQKNPTAFYLCASSRTSPSYEQYFGPGTRLTVT.

This clonotype was seen only a few times. This chain joins TRBV28 and TRBJ2-1; D possibly uses TRBD1 or TRBD2 (6 bases each). The CDR3 runs 14 residues. Germline-derived CDR1 and CDR2 are MDHEN and SYDVKM. The V gene lost 7 bases and the J gene lost 7 bases, with 17 bases spanning the gap. The CDR3 nucleotides are TGTGCCAGCATCCCACGAGGGGGGTCGAATGAGCAGTTCTTC. The encoded protein is CASIPRGGSNEQFF.

This clonotype was detected only once. The V call is TRBV6-2 or TRBV6-3, the J call TRBJ2-7; TRBD2 matches at 11 bases. The CDR3 loop spans 16 amino acids. Germline V CDR1 and CDR2: MNHEY, SVGEGT. V trimming: 4 bases; J trimming: 7 bases; junction bases outside the gene matches: 12. The CDR3 here is CASSCLTSGRMWEQYF. The CDR3 DNA reads TGTGCCAGCAGTTGCTTAACTAGCGGGAGAATGTGGGAGCAGTACTTC.

This clonotype has ten or more counts. The chain combines TRBV2 with TRBJ2-7; D might be TRBD2 (6 bases). Germline loops: CDR1 SNHLY, CDR2 FYNNEI. V shed 6 bases and J shed 3 bases, with 12 bases lying between them. The CDR3 contains 13 residues. CDR3 coding DNA: TGTGCCAGCAGGGCGGGACCAAACTACGAGCAGTACTTC. It translates to CASRAGPNYEQYF.